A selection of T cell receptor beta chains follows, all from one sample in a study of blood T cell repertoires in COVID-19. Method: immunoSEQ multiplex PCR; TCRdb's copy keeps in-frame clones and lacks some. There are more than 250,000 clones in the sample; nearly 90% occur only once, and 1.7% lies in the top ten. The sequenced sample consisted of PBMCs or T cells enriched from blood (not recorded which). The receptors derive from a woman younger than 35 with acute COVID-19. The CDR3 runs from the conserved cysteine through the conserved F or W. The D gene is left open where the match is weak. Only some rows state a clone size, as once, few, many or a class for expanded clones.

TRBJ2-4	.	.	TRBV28	CASSFIAGLAKNIQYF	TGTGCCAGCAGTTTTATTGCGGGACTGGCCAAAAACATTCAGTACTTC
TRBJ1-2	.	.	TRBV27	CASSLSGGLGGYTF	TGTGCCAGCAGTTTATCGGGGGGGCTGGGTGGCTACACCTTC
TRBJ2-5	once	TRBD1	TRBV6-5	CASSYSWTGYTQYF	TGTGCCAGCAGTTACTCTTGGACAGGTTATACCCAGTACTTC
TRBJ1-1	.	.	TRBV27	CASSPRVGAEAFF	TGTGCCAGCAGCCCGAGGGTCGGAGCTGAAGCTTTCTTT
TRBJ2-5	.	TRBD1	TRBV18	CASSPLTGTGNSRRSETQYF	TGTGCCAGCTCACCATTAACCGGGACAGGGAATTCGCGAAGGTCGGAGACCCAGTACTTC
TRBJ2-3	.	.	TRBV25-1	CASSPRRRGRTDTQYF	TGTGCCAGCAGTCCCCGGAGGAGGGGGCGCACAGATACGCAGTATTTT
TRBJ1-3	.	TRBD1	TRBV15	CATSRDSPGGLSGNTIYF	TGTGCCACCAGCAGAGATTCGCCAGGGGGCCTCTCTGGAAACACCATATATTTT
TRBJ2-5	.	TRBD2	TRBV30	CAWSSLAGAGETQYF	TGTGCCTGGAGTTCCCTAGCGGGAGCGGGTGAGACCCAGTACTTC
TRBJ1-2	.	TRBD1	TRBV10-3	CAISGTQPGQGLYGYTF	TGTGCCATCAGTGGTACACAACCGGGACAGGGCCTCTATGGCTACACCTTC
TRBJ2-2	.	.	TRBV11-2	CASSPRLEAVAGELFF	TGTGCCAGCAGCCCCCGTCTTGAGGCGGTCGCCGGGGAGCTGTTTTTT
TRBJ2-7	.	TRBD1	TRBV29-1	CSVEGGDRGDEQYF	TGCAGCGTTGAAGGCGGGGACAGGGGCGACGAGCAGTACTTC
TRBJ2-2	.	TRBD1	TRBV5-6	CASSSTGVVLAGELFF	TGTGCCAGCAGCTCCACAGGGGTGGTCCTGGCCGGGGAGCTGTTTTTT
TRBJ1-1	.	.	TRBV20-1	CSASTGVTEAFF	TGCAGTGCTAGTACCGGGGTCACTGAAGCTTTCTTT
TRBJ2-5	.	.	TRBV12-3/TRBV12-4	CASTLGLETQYF	TGTGCCAGCACCCTGGGGCTGGAGACCCAGTACTTC
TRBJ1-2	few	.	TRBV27	CASSSILTGGYGYTF	TGTGCCAGCAGTAGTATTTTAACGGGGGGTTATGGCTACACCTTC
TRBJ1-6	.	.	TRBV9	CASSVAQGFPNSPLHF	TGTGCCAGCAGCGTAGCCCAGGGGTTCCCGAATTCACCCCTCCACTTT
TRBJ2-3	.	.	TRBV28	CASSQSQGLSTDTQYF	TGTGCCAGCAGTCAGTCGCAGGGGCTCAGCACAGATACGCAGTATTTT
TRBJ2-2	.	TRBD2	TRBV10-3	CAISESNSASGSGELFF	TGTGCCATCAGTGAGTCGAATTCGGCTAGCGGGTCTGGGGAGCTGTTTTTT
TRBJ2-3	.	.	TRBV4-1	CASSQDGTGLDTQYF	TGCGCCAGCAGCCAAGATGGGACTGGCTTGGATACGCAGTATTTT